Below, 26 T cell receptor beta chains from the same sample are listed, as sequenced in a study of shared clonotypes between healthy human individuals. Only in-frame clones appear in the TCRdb table, and some are missing; sequencing was by immunoSEQ multiplex PCR. The sample consists of a few hundred thousand clones, approximately 96% of them appearing once. Sequenced input: memory CD8+ T cells sorted from blood. Subset of the sample: CD45RO+ cells pooled with CCR7-negative TemRA cells. The source is a man aged 30 to 39 in good health.

The CDR3 protein is CASSLLSNTEAFF. CDR3 DNA: TGTGCCAGCAGCCTTCTGTCCAACACTGAAGCTTTCTTT. The V gene is TRBV2, the J gene TRBJ1-1; no clear D. From germline, CDR1 is SNHLY and CDR2 FYNNEI. The V end lost 6 bases, the J end lost 2 bases, and 10 bases lay between the germline ends. The CDR3 covers 13 residues.

The V call is TRBV6-1, the J call TRBJ1-1; unclear D gene. V was shortened by 6 bases and J by 0 bases, with 8 bases between the two germline ends. Germline assignment: CDR1 MNHNS and CDR2 SASEGT. The CDR3 sequence is 13 residues long. CDR3 sequence reads: CASRRNVNTEAFF. The CDR3 coding sequence is TGTGCCAGCAGGAGGAATGTGAACACTGAAGCTTTCTTT.

In this sample, this clone turned up once. This chain links TRBV6-1 with TRBJ1-5, with TRBD1 matching over 9 bases. Germline trimming cut 8 bases from V and 5 bases from J; bases unmatched to any gene: 7. The CDR3 has 14 residues. The germline gives CDR1 MNHNS, CDR2 SASEGT. This chain's CDR3 is CASCRDRVYQPQHF. CDR3 sequence (DNA): TGTGCCAGCTGTAGGGACAGGGTCTATCAGCCCCAGCATTTT.

V and J are TRBV4-2 and TRBJ2-5, with a weak D call TRBD1 (5 bases). CDR3 length: 15 residues. The ends were cut back, 4 bases at V and 5 bases at J, with 17 bases in the middle. The V gene's germline CDR1 is LGHNA and CDR2 YNFKEQ. The CDR3 here is CASSPFKGRAETQYF. CDR3 DNA sequence: TGTGCCAGCAGCCCATTTAAGGGCAGGGCGGAGACCCAGTACTTC.

V usage is TRBV12-1 and J usage is TRBJ2-2. TRBV12-1 is a documented pseudogene. The CDR3 runs to 12 residues. The CDR3 protein is CASSFVGWELFF. CDR3 bases: TGTGCCAGCAGCTTTGTGGGATGGGAGCTGTTTTTT.

This chain uses TRBV28 with TRBJ2-3, with TRBD2 matching over 11 bases. This CDR3 has 18 amino acids. CDR1 is MDHEN and CDR2 is SYDVKM in the germline V gene. Trimming removed 5 bases from V and 0 bases from J; junction bases left unmatched: 10. CDR3 nucleotides: TGTGCCAGCAGTGGGGAAAGACTAGCGGGACATAGCACAGATACGCAGTATTTT. It is translated as CASSGERLAGHSTDTQYF.

The chain carries TRBV14 and TRBJ2-5; D remains ambiguous. The CDR3 spans 14 residues. V lost 1 base and J 5 bases, leaving 11 bases between the germline ends. Germline CDR1 SGHDN, CDR2 FVKESK. The CDR3 here is CASSQVSGLETQYF. The CDR3 DNA is TGTGCCAGCAGCCAAGTCTCTGGTCTTGAGACCCAGTACTTC.

The chain recombines TRBV25-1 with TRBJ1-2; maybe TRBD1 (5 bases). V was clipped by 4 bases and J by 8 bases, with 11 bases between them. The CDR3 is made up of 12 amino acids. Looked up from germline, CDR1 is MGHDK and CDR2 is SYGVNS. This CDR3 reads CASSVGHAGYTF. The CDR3 DNA follows: TGTGCCAGCAGTGTGGGGCATGCCGGCTACACCTTC.

This chain uses TRBV5-4 with TRBJ2-7; D possibly corresponds to TRBD2 (6 bases). Germline V gives CDR1 SGHNT, CDR2 YYREEE (reference sequence). With 4 bases removed from V and 6 bases from J, the gap between germline ends came to 17 bases. This CDR3 comprises 14 residues. The CDR3 region has the DNA TGTGCCAGCAGCCCGGACTACAAGAGGCTCGAGCAGTACTTC. Translating gives CASSPDYKRLEQYF.

In the case of this clone: This sample includes further DNA sequences coding for the same CDR3. The rearrangement uses TRBV5-1 and TRBJ2-7; D is uncertain. The CDR3 extends over 12 amino acids. Trimming removed 3 bases at V and 0 bases at J, with 4 bases between. CDR1 and CDR2 (germline): SGHRS, YFSETQ. The CDR3: CASSSSSYEQYF. The CDR3 region has the DNA TGCGCCAGCAGCTCCTCCTCCTACGAGCAGTACTTC.

This clone occurred once. The rearrangement uses TRBV20-1 and TRBJ2-1; D possibly corresponds to TRBD2 (5 bases). Per germline, CDR1 DFQATT and CDR2 SNEGSKA (reference sequence). V was trimmed by 3 bases and J by 7 bases, leaving 7 bases between them. The CDR3 contains 11 residues. The CDR3 nucleotides are TGCAGTGCTAGCGGCGGGAATGAGCAGTTCTTC. Amino acids: CSASGGNEQFF.

The rearrangement uses TRBV28 and TRBJ2-7; 8 nucleotides agree with TRBD1. V lost 6 bases to trimming and J lost 2 bases; unmatched junction nucleotides: 9. Germline-derived CDR1 and CDR2 are MDHEN and SYDVKM. The CDR3 extends over 15 amino acids. Here the CDR3 DNA reads TGTGCCAGCAGGGGACAGGCAGGGAGCCCCTACGAGCAGTACTTC. Amino acids: CASRGQAGSPYEQYF.

CDR3 nucleotides: TGTGCCAGCAGCTTGGACGGGACAGGGGGCAATGAGCAGTTCTTC. Amino acids: CASSLDGTGGNEQFF. This rearrangement joins TRBV5-4 to TRBJ2-1, with 11 bases aligning to TRBD1. The length of the CDR3 is 15 residues. Per germline, CDR1 SGHNT and CDR2 YYREEE (reference sequence). J lost 6 bases, V lost 0 bases, and 2 bases had no gene match.

V and J are TRBV28 and TRBJ2-3; 14 bases are shared with TRBD2. After removal of 7 bases from V and 4 bases from J, the junction contained 13 bases not matched to a gene. CDR3 length: 18 residues. Germline V gives CDR1 MDHEN, CDR2 SYDVKM. CDR3 DNA sequence: TGTGCCAGCATCCCAAACCAGGGACTAGCGGGGGCAGCAGATACGCAGTATTTT. It specifies CASIPNQGLAGAADTQYF. The full variable domain, its missing parts supplied by reference TRBV28 and TRBJ2-3, is DVKVTQSSRYLVKRTGEKVFLECVQDMDHENMFWYRQDPGLGLRLIYFSYDVKMKEKGDIPEGYSVSREKKERFSLILESASTNQTSMYLCASIPNQGLAGAADTQYFGPGTRLTVL.

V and J are TRBV20-1 and TRBJ1-2; D unclear. V was pared by 3 bases and J by 1 base, with 3 bases between. CDR3 length: 11 amino acids. CDR1 DFQATT and CDR2 SNEGSKA come from the germline V gene (reference sequence). The CDR3: CSASFNYGYTF. The DNA for the CDR3 is TGCAGTGCTAGTTTTAACTATGGCTACACCTTC.

The chain recombines TRBV5-6 with TRBJ1-4, with 7 positions matching TRBD1. V trimming: 3 bases; J trimming: 7 bases; junction bases outside the gene matches: 0. The CDR3 consists of 12 residues. The germline V gene encodes CDR1 SGHDT and CDR2 YYEEEE. The CDR3: CASSYRGEKLFF. As DNA, the CDR3 is TGTGCCAGCAGCTACAGGGGTGAAAAACTGTTTTTT.

With respect to this clone: Other DNA sequences in this specimen translate into the identical CDR3. This chain connects TRBV27 to TRBJ1-5; unclear D gene. CDR1 is MNHEY and CDR2 is SMNVEV in the germline V gene (reference sequence). V lost 4 bases to trimming and J lost 3 bases, with 7 bases between them. The CDR3 loop spans 13 amino acids. The CDR3 sequence: CASSYRFNQPQHF. The DNA for the CDR3 is TGTGCCAGCAGTTACCGGTTCAATCAGCCCCAGCATTTT.

The chain joins TRBV6-5 to TRBJ2-3; D not resolved. CDR3 length equals 14 residues. Per germline, CDR1 MNHEY and CDR2 SVGAGI. Trimming stripped 2 bases from V and 0 bases from J, with 6 bases between. The CDR3 loop reads CASSYSYSTDTQYF. The CDR3 DNA reads as TGTGCCAGCAGTTACAGTTATAGCACAGATACGCAGTATTTT.

The count of this clone is one. The V and J genes are TRBV5-1 and TRBJ2-7; possible D gene TRBD2, 5 bases. This CDR3 spans 15 amino acids. CDR1 is SGHRS and CDR2 is YFSETQ in the germline V gene. With 4 bases removed from V and 0 bases from J, the gap between germline ends came to 14 bases. CDR3 sequence reads: CASSPIPGSSYEQYF. In DNA form, the CDR3 reads TGCGCCAGCAGCCCAATACCGGGAAGCTCCTACGAGCAGTACTTC.

The chain carries TRBV14 and TRBJ1-2; the D is unclear. The germline V gene has CDR1 SGHDN and CDR2 FVKESK. V dropped 5 bases and J dropped 4 bases, with 8 bases sitting between them. The CDR3 sequence is 12 residues long. The CDR3 sequence is CASSFRGYGYTF. The CDR3 region has the DNA TGTGCCAGCAGCTTCCGGGGCTATGGCTACACCTTC. Full variable domain (outside the CDR3, taken from reference TRBV14 and TRBJ1-2): EAGVTQFPSHSVIEKGQTVTLRCDPISGHDNLYWYRRVMGKEIKFLLHFVKESKQDESGMPNNRFLAERTGGTYSTLKVQPAELEDSGVYFCASSFRGYGYTFGSGTRLTVV.

V and J are TRBV10-2 and TRBJ2-7; a weak D match, TRBD2 (5 bases). CDR3 length: 13 amino acids. CDR1 WSHSY and CDR2 SAAADI come from the germline V gene. V was shortened by 0 bases and J by 3 bases, with 6 bases between the two germline ends. DNA of the CDR3: TGCGCCAGCAGTGAGTCTCGGGACTACGAGCAGTACTTC. Protein: CASSESRDYEQYF.

The V and J genes are TRBV5-5 and TRBJ1-1; no reliable D call. This CDR3 comprises 13 residues. The ends were cut back, 1 base at V and 4 bases at J, with 8 bases in the middle. CDR1 SGHKS and CDR2 YYEKEE come from the germline V gene (reference sequence). CDR3 coding DNA: TGTGCCAGCAGCTTGTTTGTGGGCACTGAAGCTTTCTTT. It yields the protein CASSLFVGTEAFF.

The chain's CDR3 is CAISGTHSNQPQHF. Written as DNA, the CDR3 is TGTGCCATCAGCGGGACACATAGCAATCAGCCCCAGCATTTT. The chain has TRBV10-3 and TRBJ1-5, with D possibly being TRBD1 (6 bases). Trimming shortened V by 6 bases and J by 0 bases, and 9 bases separated the two germline ends. This CDR3 region has 14 residues. Germline V gives CDR1 ENHRY, CDR2 SYGVKD.

The CDR3 DNA reads TGTGCCAGCAGCTTGGGGTACTTTGCCGCCTACGAGCAGTACTTC. This sequence encodes CASSLGYFAAYEQYF. The rearrangement joins TRBV11-2 to TRBJ2-7; unclear D gene. The V and J ends lost 3 bases and 2 bases respectively, with 14 bases between them. From germline, CDR1 is SGHAT and CDR2 FQNNGV. This CDR3 spans 15 amino acids.

This sequence joins TRBV19 and TRBJ2-5; D gene unclear. Germline assignment: CDR1 LNHDA and CDR2 SQIVND (reference sequence). Trimming shortened V by 8 bases and J by 5 bases, and 15 bases separated the two germline ends. The CDR3 sequence is 13 residues long. This CDR3 is CASAQLLGETQYF. CDR3 nucleotides: TGTGCCAGTGCTCAGTTGCTGGGTGAGACCCAGTACTTC.

The table lists this clone with a count of one. The genes are TRBV27 and TRBJ2-7; D is ambiguous. The germline gives CDR1 MNHEY, CDR2 SMNVEV (reference sequence). The CDR3 extends over 15 amino acids. The V gene lost 3 bases and the J gene lost 3 bases, with 15 bases spanning the gap. The CDR3 sequence is CASSLADRPRYEQYF. The CDR3 DNA sequence: TGTGCCAGCAGTTTGGCAGACCGACCCCGCTACGAGCAGTACTTC.